This record looks at one T cell receptor (beta chain) sequence and its context. The antigen is undetermined. The data were obtained in a study of cytotoxic CD8 clonotypes in ibrutinib-treated CLL. The germline V and J ends were trimmed by 0 bases and 3 bases, with 12 bases remaining between them. The CDR3 consists of 15 residues. Germline V CDR1 and CDR2: SGDLS, YYNGEE. Findings and limits, study-wide: Upon ibrutinib response clonality rose, and upon progression it fell back toward baseline. Baseline clonality was higher than in age-matched healthy donors and moved in step with circulating CD8+ T-cell counts. Shared public clonotypes were rare, and on treatment they either got smaller or stayed the same.

Target depth was 1 in 200,000 to 1 in 1 million T cells, about 10x per clonotype. Sequenced by immunoSEQ multiplex PCR; TCRdb stores in-frame clones only, minus some. The sample holds 150,000 to 250,000 clones, about two thirds seen once. The sample in question was PBMCs, obtained after 24 months of ibrutinib treatment. This TCR was sampled from a human donor with chronic lymphocytic leukemia. J is TRBJ1-1 and V is TRBV9; D is perhaps TRBD1 (5 bases). The CDR3 is CASSVEEGVDTEAFF. The CDR3 region has the DNA TGTGCCAGCAGCGTAGAGGAAGGGGTAGACACTGAAGCTTTCTTT.